This T cell receptor beta chain is drawn from a study of CD8+ T cells in alopecia areata. The CDR3 extends over 11 amino acids. Deletions cut 6 bases from V and 6 bases from J, with 11 bases between. Germline CDR1 is SQVTM and CDR2 is ANQGSEA. Treatment in this sample: oral pan-JAK inhibitor, 5-10 mg twice daily. This clone was seen more than once but under ten times. Once RNA had been extracted, it was reverse transcribed into cDNA to act as the sequencing template. Measured with immunoSEQ multiplex PCR; TCRdb has only the in-frame clones, and not every one. The sample has over 60,000 clones, around 46% seen once.

This receptor was identified in a human donor with alopecia areata. The rearrangement links TRBV29-1 to TRBJ1-1, with a possible D match to TRBD1 (5 bases). Here the sequenced sample was CD8+ T cells sorted from blood, taken at roughly week 38, from a patient treated with tofacitinib. DNA of the CDR3: TGCAGCGTCTACATGGGGGCTGAAGCTTTCTTT. Translating it yields CSVYMGAEAFF.